The sequence of this T cell receptor beta chain was determined in a study of T cells in women clearing cervical HPV infection. Across the study: Cases were women with histologically confirmed HPV16-related CIN3 or worse, including a couple of invasive cancers. Study-wide results and caveats: Combining TCR richness with V gene abundances gave around 0.87 AUC.

This CDR3 spans 15 amino acids. Losses at the gene ends were 6 bases for V and 9 bases for J; bases not matched to a gene: 11. The data were produced by immunoSEQ multiplex PCR, yet TCRdb's version contains in-frame clones alone and is incomplete. The sample table sets out about 16,000 clones. On this clone: Antigen unknown. The read terminates 3 residues before the CDR3 end, so the remaining end is supplied by the germline J gene.

MY09/MY11 PCR detected cervical HPV DNA; dot-blot assigned genotypes. The sequencing input was blood buffy coat. This TCR derives from a woman aged 18-70 years with a cervical HPV16 infection that either progressed to CIN3+ or cleared (not recorded which). V gene TRBV12-3 or TRBV12-4 combines with J gene TRBJ2-1; TRBD2 matches at 10 bases. The CDR3 bases that were read are TGTGCCAGCAGCGGAGAGCGGGGGGGTTTGAGTGAG. Residues: CASSGERGGLSE. The CDR3 as a whole reads CASSGERGGLSEQFF.